This T cell receptor (beta chain) is from a study of T and B cells in COVID-19 patients (dated by TCRdb to the early 2020s). About the study as a whole: Using TRB and IGH repertoire sequencing of peripheral blood, the study characterized adaptive immunity in COVID-19 patients who had active infection or had recovered. A recovered cohort was made up of 15 to 19 patients contributing fewer than 25 samples, mostly after mild to moderate COVID-19 managed as outpatients. Because samples were available both during active disease and after recovery, a couple of patients were counted in both the recovered and the active cohorts. Of the roughly 20 patients in the active-infection cohort, 12 were critically ill and needed mechanical ventilation or ECMO. As many as 9 follow-up blood samples were taken per patient, and some of the samples covered different disease stages within the same individual. Over 7.5 million TCR sequences were analysed in a TCR and BCR sequence repository that covered over 30 patients and approximately 69 time points. In the active-infection cohort, 18 of 20 patients had comorbidities linked to unfavorable COVID-19 outcome. An age-matched reference group of 39 healthy donors negative for COVID-19 antibodies served as the comparison for repertoire analyses. Median age was about 31 years in the recovered cohort versus more than 65 years in the active-infection cohort. Summary of the overall study and its limitations: The cohort was judged too small for assessing how HLA contributes to COVID-19 susceptibility or severity. Few blood samples were available from mildly ill patients while symptoms were present, and early samples from severe cases were likewise scarce. A total of 2,000 to 2,500 TCR clusters were exclusive to the recovered cohort, and about 30 of those clusters were low-pGen clusters. Specific T cell subsets (CD4+/Treg/CD8+) and sorted SARS-CoV-2-responsive or tetramer+ T cells had not yet been sequenced, with those experiments still ongoing. TRB repertoires were highly clonal in active COVID-19, whereas diversity and richness at recovery rose above healthy donor levels. In patients with COVID-19, the usage of TRBV/TRBJ genes was reported to be strongly skewed. The reported TCR clusters were stated to require prospective validation before clinical use.

Genomic DNA extracted from blood, in amounts of roughly 230-550 ng, served as the starting material for amplifying TRB repertoires. Deletion took 11 bases off V and 4 bases off J, with a span of 20 bases between the germline ends. Looking up the germline V gene yields CDR1 MNHEY and CDR2 SVGAGI. Including the terminal cysteine and phenylalanine, the CDR3 comprises 14 residues. Solely the CDR3 DNA is kept, with 42 bases framed from the first base. Sequencing instrument: Illumina MiSeq. Multiplex PCR with BIOMED2 TRB-A/B primer pools was used to amplify the TRB rearrangements. Illumina-compatible adapters and 7-nucleotide sample barcodes were attached to the amplicons through two consecutive PCRs. Phusion HS II polymerase was used for all library PCRs. The amplicons were purified from gel with the NucleoSpin Gel and PCR Clean-up kit, measured on Qubit, and combined at around 4.2 nM. Before Illumina next-generation sequencing, the quality of the amplicon pool was assessed on an Agilent 2100 Bioanalyzer. Per the source publication's procedure: Annotation of TRB rearrangements was performed with MiXCR 3.0.8 using the default MiXCR reference library. Non-productive reads and sequences with fewer than 2 reads were excluded, and each unique CDR3 nucleotide sequence counted as one clone. Clonality, diversity, richness and V-J gene usage were calculated in R 3.5.1. GLIPH2 was used for TCR clustering by CDR3 similarity, and generation probabilities were calculated by OLGA. GLIPH2 clusters were kept only when the clusters contained at least four unique TCR clonotypes present in at least three individuals. TCRdb itself trimmed the public reads at Q25 with fastp, ran MiXCR and retained productive beta chains. Every distinct CDR3 protein forms one entry, paired with its most common genes and DNA. The V and J calls and clone size come from TCRdb's table, not from the authors' own analysis. The sample has 13,000 or so distinct CDR3 sequences on record, under 30% of them singletons. The top ten constitute almost 7% of the sample.

Ten or more counts support this clonotype. Its antigen specificity is not known. No per-base quality is available; no much larger clone lies one base away. The rearrangement joined TRBV6-5 to TRBJ1-1; the best D guess is TRBD1, with 5 bases matching. Sequencing used blood. This clonotype originated in a human donor who had recovered from COVID-19. The DNA sequence follows: TGTGCCTGCCGACCGGGACCGCAAATCACTGAAGCTTTCTTT. It encodes CACRPGPQITEAFF.